What follows are 8 T cell receptor beta chains derived from one specimen sequenced in a study of identifying expanded T cells in peripheral blood. Sequencing was performed with immunoSEQ multiplex PCR; in TCRdb, only in-frame clones are kept and a portion is missing. The data contain about 58,000 clones, 89% of them seen just once; the ten biggest clones take up roughly 3.6%. Material for sequencing was blood. These receptor sequences come from a person aged 18 to 75 in good health.

This clone was recorded only once. The V call is TRBV7-2, the J call TRBJ1-2; D unresolved. The CDR3 is 12 amino acids. Per the germline V gene, CDR1 is SGHTA and CDR2 is FQGNSA. V dropped 1 base and J dropped 4 bases, with 4 bases sitting between them. The CDR3 region is CASSLVGYGYTF. CDR3 in DNA: TGTGCCAGCAGCTTAGTAGGCTATGGCTACACCTTC.

The chain has TRBV6-6 and TRBJ2-7; D not certain. In germline, CDR1 is MNHNY, CDR2 SVGAGI (reference sequence). The CDR3 totals 14 residues. V was pared by 5 bases and J by 4 bases, with 15 bases between. Here the CDR3 reads CASSDPVRQYEQYF. The CDR3 DNA is TGTGCCAGCAGTGACCCGGTCCGACAATACGAGCAGTACTTC.

The chain uses TRBV25-1 and TRBJ1-5; TRBD1 aligns across 7 bases. Germline V gene data show CDR1 as MGHDK and CDR2 as SYGVNS. The ends lost 2 bases at V and 11 bases at J; junction bases unmatched: 3. CDR3 length: 12 amino acids. CDR3: CASSEPRGAQHF. In nucleotides, the CDR3 is TGTGCCAGCAGTGAACCCAGGGGGGCCCAGCATTTT.

The chain is built from TRBV9 and TRBJ2-3, with TRBD2 matching 12 bases. J gave up 3 bases and V 0 bases, and 5 bases lay outside the gene matches. Germline V gene data show CDR1 as SGDLS and CDR2 as YYNGEE. The CDR3 sequence is 17 residues long. The CDR3 loop is CASSVGASGGATDTQYF. Written as DNA, the CDR3 is TGTGCCAGCAGCGTAGGGGCTAGCGGGGGGGCAACAGATACGCAGTATTTT.

J is TRBJ1-1 and V is TRBV5-1, with a tentative D call TRBD1 (6 bases). Per the germline V gene, CDR1 is SGHRS and CDR2 is YFSETQ. The CDR3 totals 14 residues. Trimming pared 1 base from V and 6 bases from J, leaving 13 bases between. CDR3 nucleotides: TGCGCCAGCAGCTTGTCTGGGGGGCTGTCTGAAGCTTTCTTT. Amino acids: CASSLSGGLSEAFF.

This chain uses TRBV7-8 with TRBJ1-1, with 8 bases that match TRBD1. Germline V CDR1 and CDR2: SGHVS, FQNEAQ. This CDR3 has 15 residues. The trim removed 2 bases at V and 5 bases at J, leaving 7 bases unmatched. CDR3 loop: CASSLQGAGGTEAFF. CDR3 in DNA: TGTGCCAGCAGCTTACAGGGGGCAGGTGGAACTGAAGCTTTCTTT.

V usage is TRBV6-5 and J usage is TRBJ2-2; 9 bases map to TRBD2. This CDR3 is built from 12 residues. Trimming cost V 7 bases and J 7 bases; bases outside gene matches: 1. In germline, CDR1 is MNHEY, CDR2 SVGAGI. CDR3 DNA sequence: TGTGCCAGCAAAGCGGGAGGCGGGGAGCTGTTTTTT. Its translation is CASKAGGGELFF.

CDR3: CASKEEGNEKLFF. CDR3 nucleotide sequence: TGCGCCAGCAAGGAAGAAGGGAATGAAAAACTGTTTTTT. J is TRBJ1-4 and V is TRBV10-2; D uncertain. V lost 7 bases to trimming and J lost 5 bases, with 11 bases between them. CDR3 size: 13 residues. Per the germline V gene, CDR1 is WSHSY and CDR2 is SAAADI.